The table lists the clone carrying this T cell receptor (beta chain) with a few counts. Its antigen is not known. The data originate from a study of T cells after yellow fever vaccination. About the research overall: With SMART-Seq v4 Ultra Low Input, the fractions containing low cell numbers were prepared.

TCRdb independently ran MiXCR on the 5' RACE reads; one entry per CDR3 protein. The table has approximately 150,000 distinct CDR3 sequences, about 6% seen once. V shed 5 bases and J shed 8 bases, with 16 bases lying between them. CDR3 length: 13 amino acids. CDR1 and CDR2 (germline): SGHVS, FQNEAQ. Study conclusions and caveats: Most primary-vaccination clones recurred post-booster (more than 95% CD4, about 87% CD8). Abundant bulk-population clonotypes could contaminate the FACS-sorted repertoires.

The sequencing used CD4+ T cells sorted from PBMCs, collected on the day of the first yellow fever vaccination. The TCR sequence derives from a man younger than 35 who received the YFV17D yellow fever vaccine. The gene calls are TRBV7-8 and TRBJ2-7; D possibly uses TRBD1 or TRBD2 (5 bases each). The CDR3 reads CASSGGRDLKQYV. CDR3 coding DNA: TGTGCCAGCAGCGGGGGACGGGACCTAAAGCAGTACGTC.